Below are 21 T cell receptor beta chains sequenced from a single sample in a study of CD8+CD57+ T cells in acquired aplastic anemia. Flow cytometry had shown expanded CD8+CD57+ cells in the patients chosen for sequencing. Genomic DNA was employed as the template in profiling TCR beta VDJ and CDR3. TCRdb re-analysed the reads in MiXCR, keeping a single row per CDR3 protein. Of around 200,000 distinct CDR3 sequences listed, 65% are singletons. Sequencing used sorted CD4+, CD8+, or CD8+CD57+ T cells (not recorded which) from PBMCs. All receptors derive from a human donor with aplastic anemia.

This rearrangement joins TRBV5-6 to TRBJ2-7, with 10 bases lining up with TRBD1. V trimming: 0 bases; J trimming: 3 bases; junction bases outside the gene matches: 6. The germline V gene has CDR1 SGHDT and CDR2 YYEEEE. The CDR3 is 16 amino acids. CDR3 DNA: TGTGCCAGCAGCTTGGGGGGGACAGGGGTCGGCTACGAGCAGTACTTC. This codes for CASSLGGTGVGYEQYF.

This clonotype was observed once. The CDR3 coding sequence is TGTGCCAGCGTAACGTCGACAAGCAATCAGCCCCAGCATTTT. This codes for CASVTSTSNQPQHF. This chain joins TRBV2 and TRBJ1-5; D ambiguous. CDR3 length: 14 amino acids. V gave up 8 bases and J gave up 1 base, with 12 bases separating them. CDR1 is SNHLY and CDR2 is FYNNEI in the germline V gene.

The chain is built from TRBV9 and TRBJ2-7, with 11 positions matching TRBD2. The CDR3 spans 17 residues. The trim removed 6 bases at V and 5 bases at J, leaving 16 bases unmatched. The germline V gene encodes CDR1 SGDLS and CDR2 YYNGEE. The CDR3 DNA follows: TGTGCCAGCAACCGGGGCGATAGCGGGAGGGCTATGGACGAGCAGTACTTC. Amino acid sequence: CASNRGDSGRAMDEQYF.

This clonotype was detected only once. V gene TRBV11-3 combines with J gene TRBJ2-3, with no clear D. The tail of the sequence fits TRBJ1-5 better, so the J call may be wrong. The CDR3 is made up of 13 amino acids. Per germline, CDR1 SGHNT and CDR2 YENEEA. The CDR3 reads CASSLRGSDTQHF. As DNA, the CDR3 is TGTGCCAGCAGCCTCCGGGGATCAGATACGCAGCATTTT.

The gene calls are TRBV18 and TRBJ2-3, with TRBD1 matching 8 bases. Germline-derived CDR1 and CDR2 are KGHSH and LQKENI. This CDR3 comprises 14 residues. V trimming: 3 bases; J trimming: 5 bases; junction bases outside the gene matches: 4. The CDR3 loop is CASSPTGAGDTQYF. CDR3 sequence (DNA): TGTGCCAGCTCACCGACAGGGGCCGGAGATACGCAGTATTTT.

The chain is built from TRBV10-1 and TRBJ2-2; 8 positions agree with TRBD2. Germline V lookup: CDR1 WNHNN, CDR2 SYGVQD (reference sequence). With 5 bases clipped from V and 5 bases from J, the junction kept 7 bases outside the gene matches. CDR3 length equals 15 residues. The CDR3: CASSSGTRETGELFF. The CDR3 nucleotides read TGCGCCAGCAGTTCCGGGACTAGAGAGACCGGGGAGCTGTTTTTT.

This clonotype was seen just once. The junction does not match germline at one end; this may be a read error. J is TRBJ1-2 and V is TRBV11-2, with unresolved D. This CDR3 is built from 13 residues. Germline assignment: CDR1 SGHAT and CDR2 FQNNGV. In nucleotides, the CDR3 is TGCGCCAGCAGCTTGTCGGAAGTGTATGGCTACACCTTC. It yields the protein CASSLSEVYGYTF. The variable domain in full, with the rest retrieved from reference TRBV11-2 and TRBJ1-2, is EAGVAQSPRYKIIEKRQSVAFWCNPISGHATLYWYQQILGQGPKLLIQFQNNGVVDDSQLPKDRFSAERLKGVDSTLKIQPAKLEDSAVYLCASSLSEVYGYTFGSGTRLTVV.

This clonotype appeared a few times. Being one base from a much bigger clone, this may be a read error. This chain connects TRBV5-1 to TRBJ2-3; TRBD2 aligns across 11 bases. The CDR3 runs 18 residues. The V gene's germline CDR1 is SGHRS and CDR2 YFSETQ. The DNA for the CDR3 is TGTGCCAGCAGCTGGCAAGTCGGGACTAGCGGCTACACAGATACGCAGTATTTT. Its translation is CASSWQVGTSGYTDTQYF.

The chain carries TRBV7-3 and TRBJ1-6; the match to TRBD1 covers 8 bases. J was trimmed by 7 bases and V by 6 bases; bases with no gene match: 11. The CDR3 totals 16 residues. Germline V CDR1 and CDR2: SGHTA, FQGTGA. The CDR3: CASRRQTGVRNSPLHF. The DNA for the CDR3 is TGTGCCAGCAGGCGACAGACAGGGGTTCGGAATTCACCCCTCCACTTT.

This clonotype was found many times. J is TRBJ2-1 and V is TRBV5-1; TRBD2 might be the D (5 bases). Per germline, CDR1 SGHRS and CDR2 YFSETQ. The V end lost 5 bases, the J end lost 2 bases, and 11 bases lay between the germline ends. CDR3 length: 14 residues. The CDR3 DNA is TGCGCCAGCAGGCCCGGGGTAGCCTACAATGAGCAGTTCTTC. The encoded protein is CASRPGVAYNEQFF. The entire variable domain, with the rest obtained from reference TRBV5-1 and TRBJ2-1, is as follows: KAGVTQTPRYLIKTRGQQVTLSCSPISGHRSVSWYQQTPGQGLQFLFEYFSETQRNKGNFPGRFSGRQFSNSRSEMNVSTLELGDSALYLCASRPGVAYNEQFFGPGTRLTVL.

The genes are TRBV19 and TRBJ1-1; D remains ambiguous. Germline values: CDR1 LNHDA, CDR2 SQIVND (reference sequence). This CDR3 contains 9 residues. Trimming shortened V by 7 bases and J by 10 bases, and 7 bases separated the two germline ends. CDR3 protein: CASNPGAFF. CDR3 bases: TGTGCCAGTAACCCGGGAGCTTTCTTT.

DNA for the CDR3: TGTGCCAGCGCCGGTGAAGCGGGGGGAGTGAATGAGCAGTTCTTC. Amino acid sequence: CASAGEAGGVNEQFF. V gene TRBV9 combines with J gene TRBJ2-1, with 9 bases fitting TRBD2. V was clipped by 7 bases and J by 7 bases; unmatched bases: 12. The CDR3 has 15 amino acids. The germline CDR1 and CDR2 sequences are SGDLS and YYNGEE.

The sample holds a few counts of this clonotype. The chain is built from TRBV7-2 and TRBJ2-7; D is perhaps TRBD2 (6 bases). Germline V gene lookup returns CDR1 SGHTA and CDR2 FQGNSA. This CDR3 comprises 12 residues. V lost 5 bases, J lost 3 bases, and 8 bases lay in between. CDR3 sequence: CASSKEGYEQYF. The CDR3 nucleotides read TGTGCCAGCAGCAAGGAGGGCTACGAGCAGTACTTC.

V and J are TRBV10-2 and TRBJ2-3; D unresolved. Germline lookup yields CDR1 WSHSY and CDR2 SAAADI. The CDR3 is 12 residues long. Trimming pared 7 bases from V and 0 bases from J, leaving 5 bases between. The CDR3 loop reads CASTQSTDTQYF. CDR3 DNA: TGCGCCAGCACTCAGAGCACAGATACGCAGTATTTT.

This clonotype appeared once. The chain combines TRBV6-5 with TRBJ1-3; D is perhaps TRBD1 (5 bases). In germline, CDR1 is MNHEY, CDR2 SVGAGI. This CDR3 contains 14 residues. Trimming left V 6 bases short and J 0 bases short, with 9 bases between. CDR3 sequence reads: CASSPQVSGNTIYF. Written as DNA, the CDR3 is TGTGCCAGCAGCCCACAGGTCTCTGGAAACACCATATATTTT.

This chain uses TRBV20-1 with TRBJ1-5; D not certain. This CDR3 comprises 11 residues. Germline V gene data show CDR1 as DFQATT and CDR2 as SNEGSKA (reference sequence). V was trimmed by 2 bases and J by 11 bases, leaving 10 bases between them. The chain's CDR3 is CSARQLETQHF. The CDR3 coding sequence is TGCAGTGCTAGACAGCTCGAGACCCAGCATTTT.

The gene calls are TRBV2 and TRBJ1-2; 10 bases agree with TRBD1. With 6 bases clipped from V and 3 bases from J, the junction kept 13 bases outside the gene matches. This CDR3 spans 17 amino acids. Germline assignment: CDR1 SNHLY and CDR2 FYNNEI. This CDR3 is CASSETGGLQEYYGYTF. For the CDR3, the DNA is TGTGCCAGCAGCGAGACAGGGGGCTTGCAGGAGTACTATGGCTACACCTTC. Based on the CDR3 plus reference TRBV2 and TRBJ1-2, the full variable domain is EPEVTQTPSHQVTQMGQEVILRCVPISNHLYFYWYRQILGQKVEFLVSFYNNEISEKSEIFDDQFSVERPDGSNFTLKIRSTKLEDSAMYFCASSETGGLQEYYGYTFGSGTRLTVV.

This chain uses TRBV6-5 with TRBJ2-7, with D maybe TRBD2 (5 bases). The germline gives CDR1 MNHEY, CDR2 SVGAGI. This CDR3 comprises 13 residues. The ends were cut back, 6 bases at V and 9 bases at J, with 18 bases in the middle. CDR3 protein: CASSAGLGLGQYF. Here the CDR3 DNA reads TGTGCCAGCAGCGCCGGACTCGGCCTGGGGCAGTACTTC.

This clonotype was picked up a small number of times. DNA of the CDR3: TGTGCCACCAGCAGCCGGGACCCAGCCTACGAGCAGTACTTC. This gives the protein CATSSRDPAYEQYF. The chain links TRBV15 to TRBJ2-7; D is perhaps TRBD1 or TRBD2 (5 bases each). Germline CDR1 LNHNV, CDR2 YYDKDF (reference sequence). The V end lost 3 bases, the J end lost 2 bases, and 11 bases lay between the germline ends. The CDR3 has 14 residues.

The gene calls are TRBV7-2 and TRBJ2-7; 9 bases are shared with TRBD1. The germline V gene encodes CDR1 SGHTA and CDR2 FQGNSA. With V trimmed by 8 bases and J by 5 bases, 4 bases remained unmatched. The CDR3 spans 12 residues. This CDR3 is CASWRTGDEQYF. The CDR3, as DNA: TGTGCCAGCTGGCGGACAGGGGACGAGCAGTACTTC.

This clonotype was seen a handful of times. The rearrangement uses TRBV19 and TRBJ2-5; tentatively, D is TRBD1 (5 bases). The CDR3 has 13 amino acids. Trimming cost V 6 bases and J 1 base, with 9 bases left between them. Germline V lookup: CDR1 LNHDA, CDR2 SQIVND (reference sequence). CDR3 bases: TGTGCCAGTAGAGGGGCCTCCCAAGAGACCCAGTACTTC. Protein product: CASRGASQETQYF.